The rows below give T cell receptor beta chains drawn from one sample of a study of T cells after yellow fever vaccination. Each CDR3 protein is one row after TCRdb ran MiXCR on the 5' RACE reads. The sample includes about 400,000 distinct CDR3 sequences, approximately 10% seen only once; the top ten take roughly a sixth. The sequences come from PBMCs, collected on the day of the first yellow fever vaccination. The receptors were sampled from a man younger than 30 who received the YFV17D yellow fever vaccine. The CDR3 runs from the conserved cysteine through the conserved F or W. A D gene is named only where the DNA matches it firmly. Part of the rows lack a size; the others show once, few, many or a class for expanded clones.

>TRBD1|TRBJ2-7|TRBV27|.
CASGTDRGTYEQYF
TGTGCCAGCGGCACGGACAGGGGAACCTACGAGCAGTACTTC
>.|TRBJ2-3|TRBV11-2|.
CASSPQGFGRVSTDTQYF
TGTGCCAGCAGCCCACAGGGTTTTGGGCGGGTGAGCACAGATACGCAGTATTTT
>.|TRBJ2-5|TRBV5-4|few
CASSSSGTPKGETQYF
TGTGCCAGCAGCTCATCCGGGACACCGAAGGGGGAGACCCAGTACTTC
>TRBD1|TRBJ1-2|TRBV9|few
CASSVEGTGTYGYTF
TGTGCCAGCAGCGTCGAGGGGACAGGGACCTATGGCTACACCTTC
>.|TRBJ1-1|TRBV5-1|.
CASSVDRLNTEAFF
TGCGCCAGCAGCGTGGACAGATTGAACACTGAAGCTTTCTTT
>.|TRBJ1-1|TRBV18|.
CASSPPNGGATEAFF
TGTGCCAGCTCACCACCGAACGGCGGGGCCACTGAAGCTTTCTTT
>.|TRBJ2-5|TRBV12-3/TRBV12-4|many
CASSSLSLRGETQYF
TGTGCCAGCAGTAGCCTCAGCCTGAGGGGGGAGACCCAGTACTTC
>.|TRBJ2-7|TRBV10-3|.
CAISIQGTRSYEQYF
TGTGCCATCAGCATACAGGGAACCCGCTCCTACGAGCAGTACTTC
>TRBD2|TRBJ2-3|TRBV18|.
CASSPPSSGGSDTQYF
TGTGCCAGCTCACCACCTAGCAGCGGGGGTTCAGATACGCAGTATTTT
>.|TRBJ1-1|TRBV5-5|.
CASSTRGGREAFF
TGTGCCAGCAGCACACGAGGAGGCAGGGAAGCTTTCTTT
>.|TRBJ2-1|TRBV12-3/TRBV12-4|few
CASSPAGLGPPYNEQFF
TGTGCCAGCAGTCCTGCGGGGTTAGGGCCTCCCTACAATGAGCAGTTCTTC
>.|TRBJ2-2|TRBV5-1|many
CASSLVRPDTGELFF
TGCGCCAGCAGCTTGGTAAGGCCGGACACCGGGGAGCTGTTTTTT
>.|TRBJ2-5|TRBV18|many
CASSLTEQETQYF
TGTGCCAGCTCGCTTACAGAACAAGAGACCCAGTACTTC
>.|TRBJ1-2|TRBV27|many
CASSLRYGYTF
TGTGCCAGCAGTTTACGCTATGGCTACACCTTC
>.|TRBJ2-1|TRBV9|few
CASSVEGGAYNEQFF
TGTGCCAGCAGCGTAGAGGGGGGGGCCTACAATGAGCAGTTCTTC
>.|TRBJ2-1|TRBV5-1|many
CASSLGPSPDEQFF
TGCGCCAGCAGCTTGGGGCCTAGCCCAGATGAGCAGTTCTTC
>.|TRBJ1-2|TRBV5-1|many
CATLLGLLNYGYTF
TGCGCCACCCTCCTCGGGCTCCTTAACTATGGCTACACCTTC
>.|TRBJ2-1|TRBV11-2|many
CASSPGSSYNEQFF
TGTGCCAGCAGCCCAGGGAGCTCCTACAATGAGCAGTTCTTC
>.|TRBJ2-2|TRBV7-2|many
CASSLVRAPNTGELFF
TGTGCCAGCAGCTTAGTGCGGGCACCGAACACCGGGGAGCTGTTTTTT
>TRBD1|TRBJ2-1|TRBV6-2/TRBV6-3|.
CASRPQGLRLNNEQFF
TGTGCCAGCAGACCACAGGGGCTCCGACTCAACAATGAGCAGTTCTTC
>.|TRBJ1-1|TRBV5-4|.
CASSPRQVLGTEAFF
TGTGCCAGCAGCCCCCGACAGGTCCTTGGTACTGAAGCTTTCTTT
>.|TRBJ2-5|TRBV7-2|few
CASSPWLNSETQYF
TGTGCCAGCAGCCCTTGGCTCAATTCGGAGACCCAGTACTTC
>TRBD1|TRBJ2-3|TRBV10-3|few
CAIRQGADTQYF
TGTGCCATACGACAGGGGGCCGATACGCAGTATTTT
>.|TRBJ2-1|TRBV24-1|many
CATSDFYLEQFF
TGTGCCACCAGTGATTTTTATCTTGAGCAGTTCTTC
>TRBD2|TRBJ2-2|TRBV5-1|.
CASSLKAGGPDTGELFF
TGCGCCAGCAGCTTAAAAGCGGGGGGGCCGGACACCGGGGAGCTGTTTTTT
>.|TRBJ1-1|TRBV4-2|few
CASSQGSSLNTEAFF
TGTGCCAGCAGCCAGGGGAGTAGCTTGAACACTGAAGCTTTCTTT
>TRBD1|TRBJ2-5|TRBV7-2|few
CASSFSGTGFAETQYF
TGTGCCAGCAGCTTCTCCGGGACAGGGTTCGCAGAGACCCAGTACTTC
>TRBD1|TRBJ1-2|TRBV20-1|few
CSVNLRGQGYGYTF
TGCAGTGTCAACCTCAGGGGGCAGGGCTATGGCTACACCTTC
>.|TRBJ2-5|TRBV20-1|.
CSARSATRPETQYF
TGCAGTGCTAGGTCCGCAACGCGACCAGAGACCCAGTACTTC
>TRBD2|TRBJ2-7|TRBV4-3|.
CASSLQRGAYFYEQYF
TGCGCCAGCAGCCTTCAGCGGGGGGCCTACTTCTACGAGCAGTACTTC
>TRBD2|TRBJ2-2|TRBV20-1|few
CSALPTSGVNTGELFF
TGCAGTGCCCTCCCGACTAGCGGGGTGAACACCGGGGAGCTGTTTTTT
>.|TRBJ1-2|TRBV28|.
CASSLFSGVLGGYTF
TGTGCCAGCAGTTTATTCAGCGGGGTCCTTGGGGGCTACACCTTC
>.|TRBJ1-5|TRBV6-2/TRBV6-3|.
CASSKSGPGQPQHF
TGTGCCAGCAGCAAGTCTGGGCCCGGTCAGCCCCAGCATTTT
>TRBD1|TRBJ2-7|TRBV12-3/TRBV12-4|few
CASSLGQGPTYEQYF
TGTGCCAGCAGTTTAGGACAGGGCCCGACCTACGAGCAGTACTTC
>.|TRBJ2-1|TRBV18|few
CASSPGRVQVIGQFF
TGTGCCAGCTCACCAGGTCGGGTGCAGGTTATCGGGCAGTTCTTC